The 20 T cell receptor beta chains listed next were all sequenced from one sample in a study of T-cell memory formation after mild COVID-19. TCRdb called the 5' RACE reads again in MiXCR, with one record for every CDR3 protein. The table has about 270,000 distinct CDR3 sequences, under 20% seen once; the top ten hold more than 20%. Source material: PBMCs or a T cell subset sorted from them (not recorded which). The receptors were sampled from a man younger than 30 who had mild COVID-19 (a few samples of this study predate the infection). Cell type and time point are not known.

The chain links TRBV5-6 to TRBJ2-1; TRBD2 agrees at 12 bases. Germline CDR1 and CDR2: SGHDT and YYEEEE. CDR3 length equals 14 residues. V lost 5 bases and J lost 10; bases outside the gene matches: 7. CDR3 sequence: CASRSSGGAWEQFF. CDR3 in DNA: TGTGCCAGCAGGTCTAGCGGGGGGGCCTGGGAGCAGTTCTTC.

This clonotype was recorded many times. The chain is built from TRBV29-1 and TRBJ1-1, with unresolved D. Germline loops: CDR1 SQVTM, CDR2 ANQGSEA. V dropped 3 bases and J dropped 1 base, with 6 bases sitting between them. The CDR3 is 12 amino acids. The CDR3 spells CSVDSQNTEAFF. DNA of the CDR3: TGCAGCGTTGATTCACAGAACACTGAAGCTTTCTTT.

This clonotype turned up a few times. V is TRBV4-3 and J is TRBJ2-3; D is unresolved. Germline V gives CDR1 LGHNA, CDR2 YSLEER. V lost 0 bases, J lost 5 bases, and 12 bases lay in between. The CDR3 is 15 amino acids. This CDR3 is CASSQDKSYQDTQYF. The CDR3 bases are TGCGCCAGCAGCCAAGATAAGAGCTACCAAGATACGCAGTATTTT.

This clonotype has only a few counts. This rearrangement joins TRBV28 to TRBJ2-1, with a possible D match to TRBD2 (5 bases). Trimming took off 6 bases at V and 0 bases at J, with 18 bases between the two ends. Germline V gene lookup returns CDR1 MDHEN and CDR2 SYDVKM. This CDR3 contains 17 residues. As DNA, the CDR3 is TGTGCCAGCAGCCGCCTTAGCGTTTGGAGCTCCTACAATGAGCAGTTCTTC. Translating gives CASSRLSVWSSYNEQFF.

Only a few counts were recorded for this clonotype. J is TRBJ2-3 and V is TRBV7-9, with a tentative D call TRBD1 (6 bases). There are 16 residues in the CDR3. Trimming left V 2 bases short and J 1 base short, with 13 bases between. CDR1 is SEHNR and CDR2 is FQNEAQ in the germline V gene (reference sequence). The CDR3 is CASSLFRTVGTDTQYF. CDR3 nucleotides: TGTGCCAGCAGCTTATTTCGGACAGTGGGCACAGATACGCAGTATTTT.

The chain is built from TRBV2 and TRBJ1-1, with D possibly TRBD1 on 6 matching bases. The CDR3 has 14 residues. V lost 6 bases, J lost 0 bases, and 11 bases lay in between. CDR1 and CDR2 from the germline V gene are SNHLY and FYNNEI. For the CDR3, the DNA is TGTGCCAGCAGGGGGGCGCGGATGAACACTGAAGCTTTCTTT. Its protein product is CASRGARMNTEAFF.

V and J are TRBV15 and TRBJ2-7, with D maybe TRBD2 (6 bases). The CDR3 has 16 residues. V lost 3 bases and J 3 bases, leaving 18 bases between the germline ends. CDR1 LNHNV and CDR2 YYDKDF come from the germline V gene (reference sequence). The CDR3 here is CATSSRSRGWGYEQYF. The CDR3 bases are TGTGCCACCAGCAGCCGATCCCGGGGGTGGGGCTACGAGCAGTACTTC.

This clonotype was counted at least ten times. The chain joins TRBV5-1 to TRBJ2-1; 7 bases agree with TRBD1. The CDR3 spans 15 residues. Germline V CDR1 and CDR2: SGHRS, YFSETQ. The junction had 8 bases not matched to a gene; V was cut back by 4 bases and J by 4 bases. CDR3 sequence: CASSPTGDPYNEQFF. The CDR3 DNA sequence: TGCGCCAGCAGCCCCACAGGGGACCCTTACAATGAGCAGTTCTTC.

The V gene is TRBV24-1, the J gene TRBJ2-1, with D tentatively TRBD2 (6 bases). This CDR3 has 12 amino acids. Trimming pared 5 bases from V and 5 bases from J, leaving 6 bases between. Germline CDR1 reads KGHDR; CDR2 reads SFDVKD. CDR3 DNA: TGTGCCACCAGTGCGGGGGACAATGAGCAGTTCTTC. It encodes CATSAGDNEQFF.

The chain uses TRBV20-1 and TRBJ1-2; D unresolved. The germline CDR1 and CDR2 sequences are DFQATT and SNEGSKA (reference sequence). The CDR3 spans 13 residues. Trimming cost V 6 bases and J 7 bases, with 18 bases left between them. This chain's CDR3 is CSATFRLSRGYTF. In DNA form, the CDR3 reads TGCAGTGCCACCTTCCGGCTATCGCGTGGCTACACCTTC.

The table lists this clonotype with a count of one. The gene calls are TRBV4-3 and TRBJ1-4, with TRBD1 identical over 12 bases. V gave up 5 bases and J gave up 3 bases; unmatched junction bases: 10. Germline V gene lookup returns CDR1 LGHNA and CDR2 YSLEER. There are 18 residues in the CDR3. The CDR3 region has the DNA TGCGCCAGCAGCTTGGGCGGGACAGGGGGCCGGTCTAATGAAAAACTGTTTTTT. Residues: CASSLGGTGGRSNEKLFF.

This clonotype was observed a few times. This chain uses TRBV24-1 with TRBJ2-1, with 7 bases matching TRBD1. Germline CDR1 is KGHDR and CDR2 is SFDVKD. Losses at the gene ends were 4 bases for V and 3 bases for J; bases not matched to a gene: 5. The CDR3 is made up of 15 amino acids. CDR3 loop: CATSETGAYYNEQFF. CDR3 DNA sequence: TGTGCCACCAGTGAAACAGGGGCGTACTACAATGAGCAGTTCTTC.

The chain recombines TRBV6-2 or TRBV6-3 with TRBJ2-1; D gene unclear. The CDR3 is made up of 13 amino acids. Germline V gene data show CDR1 as MNHEY and CDR2 as SVGEGT. V lost 6 bases and J 6 bases, leaving 12 bases between the germline ends. CDR3 loop: CASSQNGFNEQFF. The CDR3 DNA follows: TGTGCCAGCAGCCAAAACGGGTTCAATGAGCAGTTCTTC.

This clonotype has ten or more counts. The chain combines TRBV4-3 with TRBJ2-4, with no clear D. Germline V lookup: CDR1 LGHNA, CDR2 YSLEER. This CDR3 is 14 amino acids long. V was shortened by 0 bases and J by 0 bases, with 3 bases between the two germline ends. The CDR3: CASSQEVAKNIQYF. CDR3 bases: TGCGCCAGCAGCCAAGAGGTAGCCAAAAACATTCAGTACTTC.

Written as DNA, the CDR3 is TGCGCCAGCAGCCAAATTTCGCAGGGGAGGACTGAAGCTTTCTTT. Translation: CASSQISQGRTEAFF. The gene calls are TRBV4-3 and TRBJ1-1; TRBD1 might be the D (6 bases). V lost 2 bases and J 5 bases, leaving 15 bases between the germline ends. The germline V gene has CDR1 LGHNA and CDR2 YSLEER. The CDR3 sequence is 15 residues long.

The V gene is TRBV28, the J gene TRBJ1-4; 10 bases are shared with TRBD1. With V trimmed by 5 bases and J by 8 bases, 11 bases remained unmatched. In germline, CDR1 is MDHEN, CDR2 SYDVKM. The CDR3 length is 16 residues. CDR3 in amino acids: CASSPQGDRGGEKLFF. CDR3 DNA sequence: TGTGCCAGCAGTCCCCAGGGGGACAGGGGTGGGGAAAAACTGTTTTTT. The entire variable domain, with the rest obtained from reference TRBV28 and TRBJ1-4, is as follows: DVKVTQSSRYLVKRTGEKVFLECVQDMDHENMFWYRQDPGLGLRLIYFSYDVKMKEKGDIPEGYSVSREKKERFSLILESASTNQTSMYLCASSPQGDRGGEKLFFGSGTQLSVL.

The chain couples TRBV7-6 to TRBJ2-7; a weak D match, TRBD2 (5 bases). The CDR3 contains 15 residues. CDR1 SGHVS and CDR2 FNYEAQ come from the germline V gene. V was cut by 5 bases and J by 7 bases, with 21 bases left in between. DNA of the CDR3: TGTGCCAGCAGCCAGAAGGGCTATCGGCCGGGGGAGCAGTACGTC. Translating it yields CASSQKGYRPGEQYV.

This chain links TRBV10-2 with TRBJ1-2; no definite D call. Per germline, CDR1 WSHSY and CDR2 SAAADI. V was cut by 5 bases and J by 5 bases, with 12 bases left in between. This CDR3 comprises 13 residues. CDR3 nucleotide sequence: TGCGCCAGCAGTCCCTCTCGTCCGTATGGCTACACCTTC. Translation: CASSPSRPYGYTF.

This clonotype was seen many times. The rearrangement links TRBV5-6 to TRBJ2-3; TRBD2 might be the D (6 bases). CDR1 and CDR2 from the germline V gene are SGHDT and YYEEEE. The CDR3 has 12 amino acids. V was trimmed by 3 bases and J by 8 bases, leaving 10 bases between them. CDR3 in amino acids: CASSSSSVTQYF. CDR3 nucleotides: TGTGCCAGCAGCTCCTCTAGCGTTACGCAGTATTTT.

This chain joins TRBV19 and TRBJ1-2, with D possibly matching TRBD1 (5 bases). V was cut by 9 bases and J by 1 base, with 15 bases left in between. Germline values: CDR1 LNHDA, CDR2 SQIVND (reference sequence). This CDR3 is 14 amino acids long. CDR3 in DNA: TGTGCCAGCGGGCTATCGACAGTTAACTATGGCTACACCTTC. Protein product: CASGLSTVNYGYTF.